This T cell receptor beta chain was retrieved from a study of cytomegalovirus exposure and HLA in healthy donors. Study outcomes and limitations: Immune exposure was documented only through CMV serostatus. Most TCRs appeared rarely, but some public TCRs recurred in many donors. With further analysis later on, most CMV-associated TCR beta chains appeared HLA-restricted. Excluded: some indistinguishable V segments such as TRBV6-2 and TRBV6-3.

In the case of this clone: As yet, its antigen is unknown.

The study ran its PCR with 60 Vbeta and 13 Jbeta primers. TCRdb's table, derived via immunoSEQ multiplex PCR, lists solely in-frame clones and lacks some. The sample yields under 150,000 clones, approximately 80% seen once. The CDR3 runs to 18 residues. The V gene's germline CDR1 is SGHVS and CDR2 FQNEAQ. Losses at the gene ends were 3 bases for V and 0 bases for J; bases not matched to a gene: 11. This sequence was found in a woman aged 25 to 39 in good health and CMV-seropositive. The chain is built from TRBV7-8 and TRBJ1-3, with TRBD1 matching over 7 bases. Sequencing used PBMCs. The CDR3 DNA sequence: TGTGCCAGCAGCTTGCCGGGACAGTCTCCTCTCTCTGGAAACACCATATATTTT. Encoded protein: CASSLPGQSPLSGNTIYF.